What follows are 27 T cell receptor beta chains derived from one specimen sequenced in a study of shared clonotypes between healthy human individuals (dated by TCRdb to about 2020). Libraries were made using the immunoSEQ multiplex PCR assay. TCRdb holds this immuneACCESS table with in-frame rearrangements only. Some clones are missing; in checked studies, unresolved V genes explain under half, and the rest has no known cause. In all, the sample holds a few million clones, and approximately 93% of those were seen once. The ten largest clones add up to about 0.39% of the sample. Sequencing input: naive CD4+ T cells from PBMCs. The cell subset or site tag for this specimen amounts to: CD45RA+ positively selected. All receptors derive from a young man in good health. Some clones in this sample may be carry-over from other donors' samples.

V gene TRBV18 combines with J gene TRBJ2-7, with 9 bases lining up with TRBD2. The CDR3 covers 17 residues. Germline values: CDR1 KGHSH, CDR2 LQKENI. The trim removed 2 bases at V and 7 bases at J, leaving 15 bases unmatched. The CDR3 loop reads CASSPVWREGPFVEQYF. CDR3 DNA: TGTGCCAGCTCACCAGTTTGGCGGGAGGGCCCTTTCGTAGAGCAGTACTTC.

The gene calls are TRBV7-9 and TRBJ2-5, with 9 positions matching TRBD1. This CDR3 spans 18 amino acids. Trimming took 5 bases from V and 5 from J; bases not matched to a gene: 18. Per the germline V gene, CDR1 is SEHNR and CDR2 is FQNEAQ (reference sequence). CDR3 nucleotide sequence: TGTGCCAGCAGCCCAATCTACCGTAGACAGGGGGGAGGGGAGACCCAGTACTTC. Translating it yields CASSPIYRRQGGGETQYF.

The chain combines TRBV20-1 with TRBJ1-5; D gene unclear. CDR1 and CDR2 (germline): DFQATT, SNEGSKA (reference sequence). The V gene lost 1 base and the J gene lost 7 bases, with 5 bases spanning the gap. The CDR3 is 11 amino acids. The chain's CDR3 is CSARGKQPQHF. The CDR3 nucleotides read TGCAGTGCTAGAGGTAAGCAGCCCCAGCATTTT.

The chain recombines TRBV7-2 with TRBJ2-3; perhaps TRBD1 as D (6 bases). Trimming took 2 bases from V and 2 from J, leaving 11 bases between them. The CDR3 loop spans 15 amino acids. CDR1 is SGHTA, CDR2 FQGNSA, per germline. CDR3 loop: CASSLRQATTDTQYF. CDR3 coding DNA: TGTGCCAGCAGCTTACGACAGGCTACCACAGATACGCAGTATTTT.

The chain is built from TRBV5-4 and TRBJ1-2, with 7 bases that match TRBD1. The CDR3 is made up of 15 amino acids. Germline V gene sequence: CDR1 SGHNT, CDR2 YYREEE (reference sequence). Trimming took 2 bases from V and 2 from J; bases not matched to a gene: 6. CDR3 in amino acids: CASSLRSTGNYGYTF. In DNA, the CDR3 is TGTGCCAGCAGCTTAAGGTCGACAGGGAACTATGGCTACACCTTC.

The V call is TRBV28, the J call TRBJ2-7; D not certain. Germline CDR1 MDHEN, CDR2 SYDVKM. Trimming stripped 6 bases from V and 6 bases from J, with 9 bases between. The CDR3 runs 11 residues. The CDR3 DNA reads as TGTGCCAGCAGCGAGGTTTTCGAGCAGTACTTC. This sequence encodes CASSEVFEQYF.

The gene calls are TRBV28 and TRBJ2-4; 8 nucleotides match TRBD2. There are 15 residues in the CDR3. Trimming removed 9 bases from V and 4 bases from J; junction bases left unmatched: 11. Germline values: CDR1 MDHEN, CDR2 SYDVKM. CDR3 loop: CASWTARGGKNIQYF. The CDR3 nucleotides read TGTGCCAGTTGGACGGCCCGGGGGGGAAAAAACATTCAGTACTTC.

Of note for this clone: The same CDR3 also results from other DNA sequences found in this sample. CDR3 sequence (DNA): TGTGCCAGCTCACCTGAGGGACAGGGGAACACCGGGGAGCTGTTTTTT. Translation: CASSPEGQGNTGELFF. The chain has TRBV18 and TRBJ2-2, with 9 nucleotides matching TRBD1. Germline V lookup: CDR1 KGHSH, CDR2 LQKENI. The CDR3 has 16 residues. J was trimmed by 1 base and V by 3 bases; bases with no gene match: 3.

V gene TRBV25-1 combines with J gene TRBJ1-2; TRBD1 matches 7 bases. Trimming at V came to 4 bases and at J to 6 bases, leaving 8 bases not matched to a gene. This CDR3 region has 14 residues. The germline V gene encodes CDR1 MGHDK and CDR2 SYGVNS. The CDR3 bases are TGTGCCAGCAGTGCAAGACAGGGCTTCGATGGCTACACCTTC. This sequence encodes CASSARQGFDGYTF.

The V call is TRBV10-1, the J call TRBJ2-2, with D uncertain. V was cut by 2 bases and J by 6 bases, with 13 bases left in between. CDR1 WNHNN and CDR2 SYGVQD come from the germline V gene (reference sequence). The length of the CDR3 is 15 residues. The CDR3 here is CASSERLVGSGELFF. In DNA, the CDR3 is TGCGCCAGCAGTGAGAGGCTAGTTGGATCCGGGGAGCTGTTTTTT.

This clone has only a few counts. The gene calls are TRBV6-5 and TRBJ1-2; D gene unclear. CDR1 is MNHEY, CDR2 SVGAGI, per germline. V lost 7 bases and J lost 8, with 20 bases in between. The CDR3 has 14 amino acids. As DNA, the CDR3 is TGTGCCAGCACGAACTTCCGGGCCCCGGGGGGCTACACCTTC. The encoded protein is CASTNFRAPGGYTF.

The rearrangement joins TRBV5-1 to TRBJ1-1; D unresolved. The V and J ends lost 0 bases and 1 base respectively, with 7 bases between them. The CDR3 sequence is 14 residues long. CDR1 is SGHRS, CDR2 YFSETQ, per germline. The CDR3 reads CASSLDQRNTEAFF. The CDR3 region has the DNA TGCGCCAGCAGCTTGGATCAGCGGAACACTGAAGCTTTCTTT.

In the case of this clone: In the same sample, other DNA sequences code for this CDR3. The rearrangement links TRBV28 to TRBJ2-3; 11 positions agree with TRBD2. The CDR3 totals 15 residues. Germline V gene lookup returns CDR1 MDHEN and CDR2 SYDVKM. With 5 bases clipped from V and 4 bases from J, the junction kept 5 bases outside the gene matches. This chain's CDR3 is CASSGTSGSPDTQYF. The CDR3 DNA sequence: TGTGCCAGCAGTGGAACTAGCGGGAGTCCAGATACGCAGTATTTT.

The V call is TRBV6-1, the J call TRBJ1-4, with 9 bases lining up with TRBD1. Trimming cost V 5 bases and J 7 bases; bases outside gene matches: 8. Germline V gene lookup returns CDR1 MNHNS and CDR2 SASEGT. This CDR3 is 15 amino acids long. The CDR3 DNA reads as TGTGCCAGCAGTAGAAACAGGGGGCTGGTTGAAAAACTGTTTTTT. As protein: CASSRNRGLVEKLFF.

The genes are TRBV6-6 and TRBJ2-6; D possibly corresponds to TRBD2 (5 bases). The V and J ends lost 8 bases and 2 bases respectively, with 16 bases between them. The CDR3 contains 16 residues. Germline V CDR1 and CDR2: MNHNY, SVGAGI (reference sequence). The CDR3 loop is CASCRGGSAGANVLTF. DNA for the CDR3: TGTGCCAGCTGCCGGGGTGGGTCAGCTGGGGCCAACGTCCTGACTTTC.

The chain recombines TRBV5-1 with TRBJ1-2; 7 bases agree with TRBD1. This CDR3 contains 13 residues. The trim removed 2 bases at V and 8 bases at J, leaving 6 bases unmatched. Germline V gene data show CDR1 as SGHRS and CDR2 as YFSETQ. The CDR3 DNA sequence: TGCGCCAGCAGCTTAGGGGGCGCTAGGGGCTACACCTTC. Its translation: CASSLGGARGYTF. The full variable domain, completed using reference TRBV5-1 and TRBJ1-2, is KAGVTQTPRYLIKTRGQQVTLSCSPISGHRSVSWYQQTPGQGLQFLFEYFSETQRNKGNFPGRFSGRQFSNSRSEMNVSTLELGDSALYLCASSLGGARGYTFGSGTRLTVV.

About this clone itself: Distinct nucleotide sequences in the sample also encode this CDR3. V and J are TRBV4-2 and TRBJ2-3; D possibly corresponds to TRBD2 (5 bases). V gave up 1 base and J gave up 5 bases, with 10 bases separating them. CDR3 length: 14 residues. The germline CDR1 and CDR2 sequences are LGHNA and YNFKEQ. In DNA form, the CDR3 reads TGTGCCAGCAGCCAAGGCCTAGCAGGAGATACGCAGTATTTT. Translated, it gives CASSQGLAGDTQYF.

As to this clone: The junction does not match germline at one end; this may be a read error. This chain links TRBV7-9 with TRBJ2-5, with 9 bases matching TRBD2. This CDR3 has 14 residues. Per germline, CDR1 SEHNR and CDR2 FQNEAQ (reference sequence). This CDR3 is CASSVAGAQETQYF. In DNA form, the CDR3 reads TGTGCCAGCAGCGTAGCGGGAGCCCAAGAGACCCAGTACTTC.

V usage is TRBV2 and J usage is TRBJ1-1; D is perhaps TRBD1 (6 bases). From germline, CDR1 is SNHLY and CDR2 FYNNEI. This CDR3 is built from 15 residues. V dropped 4 bases and J dropped 6 bases, with 18 bases sitting between them. Written as DNA, the CDR3 is TGTGCCAGCAGTGGCCCCTACGGGGGGCGCGCTGAAGCTTTCTTT. Amino acids: CASSGPYGGRAEAFF.

The CDR3 loop reads CASSETPGTSRSNEQFF. The CDR3 DNA reads as TGCGCCAGCAGCGAGACCCCCGGGACTAGTAGGTCCAATGAGCAGTTCTTC. V gene TRBV5-1 combines with J gene TRBJ2-1, with TRBD2 matching over 8 bases. Germline lookup yields CDR1 SGHRS and CDR2 YFSETQ. This CDR3 comprises 17 residues. The ends lost 4 bases at V and 6 bases at J; junction bases unmatched: 15.

The J gene is TRBJ2-3, the V gene TRBV4-3, with D hard to call. Trimming removed 0 bases at V and 4 bases at J, with 14 bases between. This CDR3 is built from 16 residues. Germline values: CDR1 LGHNA, CDR2 YSLEER. The DNA for the CDR3 is TGCGCCAGCAGCCAAGAATTTAGAGGAGTGGCAGATACGCAGTATTTT. Translated, it gives CASSQEFRGVADTQYF.

There are a few counts of this clone. The sample contains more than one DNA sequence encoding this CDR3. The chain has TRBV5-1 and TRBJ2-7; the D gene is possibly TRBD2 (5 bases). From germline, CDR1 is SGHRS and CDR2 YFSETQ. The V end lost 0 bases, the J end lost 3 bases, and 10 bases lay between the germline ends. The CDR3 contains 14 residues. CDR3 sequence: CASSLVAGSYEQYF. The CDR3 DNA is TGCGCCAGCAGCTTGGTTGCGGGCAGCTACGAGCAGTACTTC.

This chain uses TRBV7-2 with TRBJ2-7; D not resolved. CDR1 and CDR2 (germline): SGHTA, FQGNSA. Trimming took 2 bases from V and 4 from J, leaving 3 bases between them. The CDR3 runs to 11 residues. The CDR3 DNA reads TGTGCCAGCAGCTTATGGTACGAGCAGTACTTC. This codes for CASSLWYEQYF.

The chain carries TRBV2 and TRBJ1-1; possible D gene TRBD1, 6 bases. Germline CDR1 reads SNHLY; CDR2 reads FYNNEI. V was trimmed by 7 bases and J by 3 bases, leaving 15 bases between them. CDR3 length equals 14 residues. CDR3 sequence: CASKRGGSYTEAFF. In DNA, the CDR3 is TGTGCCAGCAAAAGAGGGGGAAGTTACACTGAAGCTTTCTTT. The full variable domain, its missing parts supplied by reference TRBV2 and TRBJ1-1, is EPEVTQTPSHQVTQMGQEVILRCVPISNHLYFYWYRQILGQKVEFLVSFYNNEISEKSEIFDDQFSVERPDGSNFTLKIRSTKLEDSAMYFCASKRGGSYTEAFFGQGTRLTVV.

V and J are TRBV6-6 and TRBJ1-5; D not resolved. Germline assignment: CDR1 MNHNY and CDR2 SVGAGI (reference sequence). This CDR3 is built from 13 residues. The V and J ends lost 5 bases and 7 bases respectively, with 12 bases between them. CDR3 bases: TGTGCCAGCAGTCGGACTGTTGGACAGCCCCAGCATTTT. Translation gives CASSRTVGQPQHF.

The chain combines TRBV14 with TRBJ1-2, with D tentatively TRBD1 (6 bases). Trimming took 6 bases from V and 6 from J, leaving 17 bases between them. There are 14 residues in the CDR3. In germline, CDR1 is SGHDN, CDR2 FVKESK. CDR3 nucleotide sequence: TGTGCCAGCAGTCAAAGGGTCAGGGGAGATGGCTACACCTTC. Encoded protein: CASSQRVRGDGYTF.

This chain joins TRBV5-4 and TRBJ2-2; D is undetermined. V lost 0 bases and J 7 bases, leaving 13 bases between the germline ends. The V gene's germline CDR1 is SGHNT and CDR2 YYREEE (reference sequence). CDR3 length: 15 amino acids. CDR3 region: CASSLDITTGGELFF. DNA for the CDR3: TGTGCCAGCAGCTTGGACATTACGACGGGCGGGGAGCTGTTTTTT.